The 9 T cell receptor beta chains below come from one sample, sequenced in a study of cytotoxic CD8 clonotypes in ibrutinib-treated CLL. Assay used: immunoSEQ multiplex PCR; TCRdb lists only in-frame clones, some missing. The sample yields under 35,000 clones, approximately 71% seen once. The sample in question was PBMCs, obtained after 24 months of ibrutinib treatment. Source of these receptors: a human donor with chronic lymphocytic leukemia.

The chain couples TRBV30 to TRBJ2-3, with 7 positions matching TRBD2. This CDR3 is 16 amino acids long. Germline CDR1 and CDR2: GTSNPN and SVGIG (reference sequence). Germline trimming cut 2 bases from V and 2 bases from J; bases unmatched to any gene: 10. CDR3 coding DNA: TGTGCCTGGAGTACGGTGGCTAGCGGATACACAGATACGCAGTATTTT. Protein product: CAWSTVASGYTDTQYF.

The V and J genes are TRBV7-9 and TRBJ2-7, with D possibly matching TRBD1 (6 bases). Trimming removed 5 bases from V and 4 bases from J, with 12 bases in between. The CDR3 contains 13 residues. CDR1 and CDR2 (germline): SEHNR, FQNEAQ (reference sequence). CDR3 residues: CASSGPQGYEQYF. The CDR3 DNA reads as TGTGCCAGCAGCGGGCCACAGGGTTACGAGCAGTACTTC.

This chain joins TRBV4-3 and TRBJ1-2, with D uncertain. V was cut by 5 bases and J by 2 bases, with 9 bases left in between. There are 13 residues in the CDR3. Germline CDR1 and CDR2: LGHNA and YSLEER. The CDR3 region is CASSYTANYGYTF. CDR3 sequence (DNA): TGCGCCAGCAGCTACACAGCAAACTATGGCTACACCTTC.

V gene TRBV23-1 combines with J gene TRBJ2-7, with 10 bases fitting TRBD1. TRBV23-1 is an ORF for which the function is uncertain. Trimming at V came to 6 bases and at J to 3 bases, leaving 5 bases not matched to a gene. The CDR3 contains 14 residues. The CDR3, as DNA: TGCGCCAGCAGGGGGACAGGGGTCCTCTACGAGCAGTACTTC. Residues: CASRGTGVLYEQYF.

J is TRBJ2-1 and V is TRBV27; 9 bases align to TRBD2. This CDR3 spans 15 amino acids. Trimming at V came to 5 bases and at J to 8 bases, leaving 10 bases not matched to a gene. Per the germline V gene, CDR1 is MNHEY and CDR2 is SMNVEV (reference sequence). CDR3 DNA sequence: TGTGCCAGCAGTCAAGTGGCGGGGGGGCCATATGAGCAGTTCTTC. It translates to CASSQVAGGPYEQFF.

This clone was counted between two and nine times. V gene TRBV7-8 combines with J gene TRBJ2-2; D possibly corresponds to TRBD2 (7 bases). CDR1 is SGHVS and CDR2 is FQNEAQ in the germline V gene. This CDR3 has 19 residues. The V end lost 3 bases, the J end lost 6 bases, and 26 bases lay between the germline ends. CDR3 DNA: TGTGCCAGCAGCTTTATCCTCGGGGGGCTGGTAAAGAAGGCCGGGGAGCTGTTTTTT. Amino acids: CASSFILGGLVKKAGELFF.

This clone is a singleton in its sample. The V call is TRBV2, the J call TRBJ2-1; the D gene is possibly TRBD2 (6 bases). Trimming pared 8 bases from V and 0 bases from J, leaving 14 bases between. The germline V gene has CDR1 SNHLY and CDR2 FYNNEI. The CDR3 has 15 amino acids. The CDR3 DNA reads TGTGCCAGCCACTTCGGGAGAAGCTCCTACAATGAGCAGTTCTTC. Its translation: CASHFGRSSYNEQFF.

This chain connects TRBV19 to TRBJ2-3; 11 bases map to TRBD2. The CDR3 is 15 residues long. With V trimmed by 4 bases and J by 4 bases, 4 bases remained unmatched. Germline lookup yields CDR1 LNHDA and CDR2 SQIVND (reference sequence). In nucleotides, the CDR3 is TGTGCCAGTAGTAGGAGACTAGCGGGGTCAGATACGCAGTATTTT. Translated: CASSRRLAGSDTQYF. Using reference TRBV19 and TRBJ2-3 for the parts outside the CDR3, the full variable domain is DGGITQSPKYLFRKEGQNVTLSCEQNLNHDAMYWYRQDPGQGLRLIYYSQIVNDFQKGDIAEGYSVSREKKESFPLTVTSAQKNPTAFYLCASSRRLAGSDTQYFGPGTRLTVL.

This rearrangement joins TRBV27 to TRBJ2-5, with no clear D. Deletions cut 0 bases from V and 3 bases from J, with 11 bases between. The CDR3 runs 15 residues. Germline V CDR1 and CDR2: MNHEY, SMNVEV (reference sequence). The CDR3 loop reads CASSLSDLTKETQYF. The CDR3 DNA reads TGTGCCAGCAGTTTATCGGATTTGACAAAAGAGACCCAGTACTTC.